Detailed here is one T cell receptor (beta chain). Its antigen remains unknown. The data originate from a study of T cells in narcolepsy. The table came from immunoSEQ multiplex PCR; TCRdb's copy has only in-frame clones and leaves some out. The sample gives 25,000 to 35,000 clones, 80% to 90% of which show up once; approximately 1.1% is in the top ten. General study findings and limits: No autoreactive T cell clone sequences appeared in some memory CD4+ repertoires. HCRT-specific and TRIB2-specific autoreactive clonotypes appeared among same-patient CSF and blood CD4+ clonotypes. Reportedly, autoreactive clonotypes were serially detected in patients' blood but not controls'.

The receptor was derived from a human donor with narcolepsy. The sequencing sample was made of CD45RA- memory CD4+ T cells from PBMCs.

In DNA form, the CDR3 reads TGTGCCAGCAGCTTGCCAGGGAAGGCCAAAAACATTCAGTACTTC. Amino acids: CASSLPGKAKNIQYF. J is TRBJ2-4 and V is TRBV5-4, with D perhaps matching TRBD1 (5 bases). CDR3 size: 15 residues. The germline V gene encodes CDR1 SGHNT and CDR2 YYREEE (reference sequence). V was cut by 1 base and J by 1 base, with 9 bases left in between. The variable domain in full, with the rest retrieved from reference TRBV5-4 and TRBJ2-4, is ETGVTQSPTHLIKTRGQQVTLRCSSQSGHNTVSWYQQALGQGPQFIFQYYREEENGRGNFPPRFSGLQFPNYSSELNVNALELDDSALYLCASSLPGKAKNIQYFGAGTRLSVL.